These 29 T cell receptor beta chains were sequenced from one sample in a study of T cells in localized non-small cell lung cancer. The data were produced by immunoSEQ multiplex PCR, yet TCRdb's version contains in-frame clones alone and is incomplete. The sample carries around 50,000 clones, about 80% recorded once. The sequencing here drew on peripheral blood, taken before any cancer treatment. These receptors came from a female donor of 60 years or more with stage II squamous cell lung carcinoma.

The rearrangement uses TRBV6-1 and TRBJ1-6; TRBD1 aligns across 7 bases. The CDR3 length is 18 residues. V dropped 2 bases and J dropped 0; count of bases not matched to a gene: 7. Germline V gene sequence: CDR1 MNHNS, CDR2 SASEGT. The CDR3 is CASSEWGRGSSYNSPLHF. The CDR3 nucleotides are TGTGCCAGCAGTGAATGGGGCAGGGGGAGCTCCTATAATTCACCCCTCCACTTT.

CDR3 loop: CASSQNRGNQPQHF. The CDR3 DNA is TGTGCCAGCTCACAAAACAGAGGGAATCAGCCCCAGCATTTT. The chain employs TRBV18 and TRBJ1-5; no firm D call. This CDR3 comprises 14 residues. Germline V gene sequence: CDR1 KGHSH, CDR2 LQKENI. V lost 4 bases to trimming and J lost 4 bases, with 11 bases between them.

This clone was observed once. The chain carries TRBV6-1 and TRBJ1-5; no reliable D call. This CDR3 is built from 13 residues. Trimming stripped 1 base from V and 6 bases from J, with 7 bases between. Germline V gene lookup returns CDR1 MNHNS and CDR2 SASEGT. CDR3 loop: CASSEVRSQPQHF. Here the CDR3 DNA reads TGTGCCAGCAGTGAAGTCCGGTCTCAGCCCCAGCATTTT.

The CDR3 sequence is CASSYLSGGTDTQYF. Here the CDR3 DNA reads TGTGCCAGCAGTTACCTTAGCGGGGGCACAGATACGCAGTATTTT. The J gene is TRBJ2-3, the V gene TRBV6-6; 8 bases align to TRBD2. Germline values: CDR1 MNHNY, CDR2 SVGAGI (reference sequence). Trimming removed 2 bases from V and 1 base from J; junction bases left unmatched: 2. The CDR3 consists of 15 residues.

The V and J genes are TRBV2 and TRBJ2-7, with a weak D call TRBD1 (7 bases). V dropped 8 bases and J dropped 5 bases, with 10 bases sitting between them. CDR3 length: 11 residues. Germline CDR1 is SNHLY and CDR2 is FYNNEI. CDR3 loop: CASDREDEQYF. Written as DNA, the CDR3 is TGTGCCAGCGACAGGGAGGACGAGCAGTACTTC.

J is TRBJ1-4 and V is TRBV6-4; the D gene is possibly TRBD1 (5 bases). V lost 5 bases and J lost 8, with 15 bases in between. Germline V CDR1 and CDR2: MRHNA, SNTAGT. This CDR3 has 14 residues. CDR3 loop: CASSPGRGEEKLFF. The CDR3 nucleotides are TGTGCCAGCAGTCCCGGTAGGGGCGAAGAAAAACTGTTTTTT.

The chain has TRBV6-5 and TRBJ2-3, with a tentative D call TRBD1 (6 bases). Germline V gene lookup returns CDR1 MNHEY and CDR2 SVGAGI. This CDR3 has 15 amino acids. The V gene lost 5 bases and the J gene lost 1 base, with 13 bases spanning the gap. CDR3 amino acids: CASSPTGLGTDTQYF. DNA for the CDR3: TGTGCCAGCAGTCCTACAGGGTTGGGCACAGATACGCAGTATTTT.

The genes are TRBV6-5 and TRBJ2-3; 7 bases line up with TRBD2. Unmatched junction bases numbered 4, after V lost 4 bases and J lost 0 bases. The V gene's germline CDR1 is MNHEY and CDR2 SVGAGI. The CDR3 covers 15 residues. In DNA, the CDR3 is TGTGCCAGCAGTTCTGGGAGGGCTAGCACAGATACGCAGTATTTT. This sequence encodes CASSSGRASTDTQYF.

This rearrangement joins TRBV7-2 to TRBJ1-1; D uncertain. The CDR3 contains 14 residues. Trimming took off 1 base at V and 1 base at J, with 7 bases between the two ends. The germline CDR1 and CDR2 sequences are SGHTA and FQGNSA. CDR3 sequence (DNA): TGTGCCAGCAGCTTAGATAACTGGAACACTGAAGCTTTCTTT. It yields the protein CASSLDNWNTEAFF.

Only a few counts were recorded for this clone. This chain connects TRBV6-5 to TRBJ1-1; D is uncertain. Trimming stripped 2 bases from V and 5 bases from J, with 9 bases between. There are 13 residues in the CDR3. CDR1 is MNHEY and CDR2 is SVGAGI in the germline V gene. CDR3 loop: CASSYTGETEAFF. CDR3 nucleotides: TGTGCCAGCAGTTACACCGGGGAGACTGAAGCTTTCTTT.

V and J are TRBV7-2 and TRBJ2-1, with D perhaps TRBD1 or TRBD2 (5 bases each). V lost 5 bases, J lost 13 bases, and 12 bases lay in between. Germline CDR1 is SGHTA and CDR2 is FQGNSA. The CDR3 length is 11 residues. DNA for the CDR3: TGTGCCAGCAGCCTAGGGACCTTACAGTTCTTC. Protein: CASSLGTLQFF.

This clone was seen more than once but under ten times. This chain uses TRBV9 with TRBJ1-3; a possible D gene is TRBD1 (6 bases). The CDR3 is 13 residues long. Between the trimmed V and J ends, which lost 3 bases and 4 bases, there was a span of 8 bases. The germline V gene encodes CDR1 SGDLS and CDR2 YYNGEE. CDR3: CASSAGTGNTIYF. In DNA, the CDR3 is TGTGCCAGCAGCGCCGGGACAGGAAACACCATATATTTT.

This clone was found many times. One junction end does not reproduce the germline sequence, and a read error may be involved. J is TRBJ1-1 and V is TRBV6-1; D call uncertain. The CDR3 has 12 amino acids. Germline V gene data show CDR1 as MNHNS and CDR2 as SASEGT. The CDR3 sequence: CASSKAGSEAFF. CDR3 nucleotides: TGTGCCAGCAGTAAAGCGGGATCTGAAGCTTTCTTT.

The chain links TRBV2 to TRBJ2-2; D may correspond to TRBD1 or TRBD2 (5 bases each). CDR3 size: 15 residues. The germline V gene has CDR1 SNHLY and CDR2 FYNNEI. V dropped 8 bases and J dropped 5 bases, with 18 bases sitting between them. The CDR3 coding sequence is TGTGCCAGCTGCGACGAGGGGCTCGGGACCGGGGAGCTGTTTTTT. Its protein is CASCDEGLGTGELFF.

The CDR3 DNA reads as TGTGCCAGCAGCCTCATCGGGCGAGTTATCTACGAGCAGTACTTC. Residues: CASSLIGRVIYEQYF. The chain employs TRBV21-1 and TRBJ2-7. TRBV21-1 is flagged as a pseudogene. The length of the CDR3 is 15 residues.

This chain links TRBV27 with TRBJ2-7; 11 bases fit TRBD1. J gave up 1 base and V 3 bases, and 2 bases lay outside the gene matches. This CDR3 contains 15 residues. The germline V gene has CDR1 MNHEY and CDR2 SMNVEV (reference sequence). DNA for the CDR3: TGTGCCAGCAGTTTGGGGACAGGGGGGTCCTACGAGCAGTACTTC. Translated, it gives CASSLGTGGSYEQYF.

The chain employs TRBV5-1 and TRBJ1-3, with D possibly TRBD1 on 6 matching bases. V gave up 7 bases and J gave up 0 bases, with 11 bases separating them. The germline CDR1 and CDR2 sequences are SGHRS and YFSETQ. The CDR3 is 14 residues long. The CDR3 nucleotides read TGCGCCAGCGGGGAGGGGGTCTCTGGAAACACCATATATTTT. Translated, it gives CASGEGVSGNTIYF.

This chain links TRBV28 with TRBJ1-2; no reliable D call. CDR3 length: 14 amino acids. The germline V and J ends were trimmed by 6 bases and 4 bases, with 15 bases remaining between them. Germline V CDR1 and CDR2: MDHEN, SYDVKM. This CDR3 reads CASRPYDDGYGYTF. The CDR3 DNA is TGTGCCAGCAGACCTTACGATGACGGCTATGGCTACACCTTC.

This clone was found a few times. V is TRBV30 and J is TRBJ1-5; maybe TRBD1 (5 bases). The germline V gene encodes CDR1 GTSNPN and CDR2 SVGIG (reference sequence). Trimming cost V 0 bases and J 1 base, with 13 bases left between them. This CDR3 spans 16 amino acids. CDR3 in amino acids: CAWSVRPGPSNQPQHF. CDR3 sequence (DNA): TGTGCCTGGAGTGTTCGTCCGGGACCCAGCAATCAGCCCCAGCATTTT.

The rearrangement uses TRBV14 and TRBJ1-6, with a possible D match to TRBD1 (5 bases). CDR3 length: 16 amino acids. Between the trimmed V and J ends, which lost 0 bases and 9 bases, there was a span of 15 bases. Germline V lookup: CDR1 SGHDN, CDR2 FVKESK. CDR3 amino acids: CASSQDRGARGSPLHF. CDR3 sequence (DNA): TGTGCCAGCAGCCAAGATCGTGGGGCTAGGGGTTCACCCCTCCACTTT.

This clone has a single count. The CDR3 nucleotides read TGTGCCAGCAGAAGACAGGGGAACACTGAAGCTTTCTTT. Encoded protein: CASRRQGNTEAFF. V usage is TRBV11-2 and J usage is TRBJ1-1; TRBD1 agrees at 7 bases. The CDR3 consists of 13 residues. With 6 bases clipped from V and 1 base from J, the junction kept 2 bases outside the gene matches. The germline V gene has CDR1 SGHAT and CDR2 FQNNGV.

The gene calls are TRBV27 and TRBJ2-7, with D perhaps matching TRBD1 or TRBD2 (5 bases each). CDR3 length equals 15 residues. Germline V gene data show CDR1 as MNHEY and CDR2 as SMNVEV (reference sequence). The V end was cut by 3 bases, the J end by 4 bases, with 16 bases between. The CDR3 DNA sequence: TGTGCCAGCAGTTTTGGGGGAACTTCTCGTTACGAGCAGTACTTC. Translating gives CASSFGGTSRYEQYF.

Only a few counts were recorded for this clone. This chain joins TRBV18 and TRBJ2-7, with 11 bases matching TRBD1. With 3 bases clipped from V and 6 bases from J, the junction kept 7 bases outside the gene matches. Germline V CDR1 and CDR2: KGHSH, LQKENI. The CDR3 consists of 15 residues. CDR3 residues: CASSPRTGGWGEQYF. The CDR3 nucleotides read TGTGCCAGCTCACCCCGGACAGGGGGCTGGGGCGAGCAGTACTTC.

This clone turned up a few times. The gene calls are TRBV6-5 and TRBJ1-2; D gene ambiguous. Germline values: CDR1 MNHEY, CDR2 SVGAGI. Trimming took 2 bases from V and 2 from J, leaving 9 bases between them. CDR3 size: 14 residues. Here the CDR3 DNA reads TGTGCCAGCAGTTACAGGGCCTCGAACTATGGCTACACCTTC. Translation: CASSYRASNYGYTF.

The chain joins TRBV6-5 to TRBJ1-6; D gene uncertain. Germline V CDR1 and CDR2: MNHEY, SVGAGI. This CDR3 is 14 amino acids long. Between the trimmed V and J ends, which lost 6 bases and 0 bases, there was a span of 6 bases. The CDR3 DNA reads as TGTGCCAGCAGGAGCCGCTCCTATAATTCACCCCTCCACTTT. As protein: CASRSRSYNSPLHF.

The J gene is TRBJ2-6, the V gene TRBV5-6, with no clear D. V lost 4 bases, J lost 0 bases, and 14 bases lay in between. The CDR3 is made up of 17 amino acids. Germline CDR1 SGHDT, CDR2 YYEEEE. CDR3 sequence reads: CASSPLDGSSGANVLTF. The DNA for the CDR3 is TGTGCCAGCAGCCCTCTGGACGGAAGCTCTGGGGCCAACGTCCTGACTTTC.

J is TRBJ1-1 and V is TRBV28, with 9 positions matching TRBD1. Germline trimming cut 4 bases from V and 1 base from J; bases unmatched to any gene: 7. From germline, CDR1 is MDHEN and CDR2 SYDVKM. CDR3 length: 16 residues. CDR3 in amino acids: CASSSTGGVGNTEAFF. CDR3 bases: TGTGCCAGCAGTTCTACAGGGGGCGTGGGGAACACTGAAGCTTTCTTT.

The chain's CDR3 is CASSLDRGVQPQHF. The CDR3 DNA is TGTGCCAGCAGCTTAGACAGGGGGGTACAGCCCCAGCATTTT. This chain links TRBV7-2 with TRBJ1-5, with 8 positions matching TRBD1. V was pared by 1 base and J by 7 bases, with 3 bases of the junction left unmatched. This CDR3 region has 14 residues. Looked up from germline, CDR1 is SGHTA and CDR2 is FQGNSA. The full variable domain, completed using reference TRBV7-2 and TRBJ1-5, is GAGVSQSPSNKVTEKGKDVELRCDPISGHTALYWYRQSLGQGLEFLIYFQGNSAPDKSGLPSDRFSAERTGGSVSTLTIQRTQQEDSAVYLCASSLDRGVQPQHFGDGTRLSIL.

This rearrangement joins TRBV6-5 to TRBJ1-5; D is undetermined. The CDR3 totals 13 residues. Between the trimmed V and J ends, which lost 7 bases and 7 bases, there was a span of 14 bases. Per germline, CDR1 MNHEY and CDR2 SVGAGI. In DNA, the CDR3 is TGTGCCAGCAACGTGGAGCGGGGACAGCCCCAGCATTTT. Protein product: CASNVERGQPQHF.